The rows below give T cell receptor beta chains drawn from one sample of a study of Ad26.COV2.S vaccination and SARS-CoV-2 variants. Some clones are missing from TCRdb's copy, which holds only in-frame ones; the method was immunoSEQ multiplex PCR. The sample lists about 350,000 clones, roughly 94% occurring once. Specimen: peripheral blood, collected after recovery from COVID-19. These receptors all stem from a human donor who had recovered from COVID-19. The CDR3 runs from the conserved cysteine through the conserved F or W. D genes are given only for firm matches. For some rows the clone size is stated as once, few or many, or as a class when expanded; others skip it.

>TRBV7-9|16|once|NA|TRBJ2-5
TGTGCCAGCAGCTCTCTATTATGGCGTTCCCAAGAGACCCAGTACTTC
CASSSLLWRSQETQYF
>TRBV27|14|few|NA|TRBJ2-3
TGTGCCAGCAGCACCATGTCTGGCCCAGATACGCAGTATTTT
CASSTMSGPDTQYF
>TRBV6-2/TRBV6-3|16|NA|NA|TRBJ1-2
TGTGCCAGCAGTTACTCCACACCCGCCCTAGCGTATGGCTACACCTTC
CASSYSTPALAYGYTF
>TRBV19|16|NA|NA|TRBJ2-3
TGTGCCAGTAGTATTTCAGAGGGGGGTATCACAGATACGCAGTATTTT
CASSISEGGITDTQYF
>TRBV12-3/TRBV12-4|13|once|NA|TRBJ1-2
TGTGCCAGCAGTTTTCAGGAGCCCTATGGCTACACCTTC
CASSFQEPYGYTF
>TRBV6-1|13|NA|NA|TRBJ1-1
TGTGCCAGCAGTGAAGGGCAGAACACTGAAGCTTTCTTT
CASSEGQNTEAFF
>TRBV3-1/TRBV3-2|15|NA|TRBD1|TRBJ1-1
TGTGCCAGCAGCCTCCGGGGACAGAAGAACACTGAAGCTTTCTTT
CASSLRGQKNTEAFF
>TRBV19|14|NA|NA|TRBJ1-5
TGTGCCAGTAGTATACGCAGGGACAATCAGCCCCAGCATTTT
CASSIRRDNQPQHF
>TRBV5-4|14|NA|NA|TRBJ2-1
TGTGCCAGCAGCTTGGATCCTAGCAGCTATGAGCAGTTCTTC
CASSLDPSSYEQFF
>TRBV19|15|few|NA|TRBJ1-6
TGTGCCAGTAGTTCCTCACCCAGGGTTAATTCACCCCTCCACTTT
CASSSSPRVNSPLHF
>TRBV12-5|16|NA|NA|TRBJ2-5
TGTGCTAGTGGTTTGTCGTTAGAAGCCTTCCAAGAGACCCAGTACTTC
CASGLSLEAFQETQYF
>TRBV24-1|13|NA|NA|TRBJ2-3
TGTGCCACTAGCCAAAAATCCACAGATACGCAGTATTTT
CATSQKSTDTQYF
>TRBV10-1|14|NA|NA|TRBJ2-2
TGCGCCAGCAGTGAGTTGAGAACCACCGGGGAGCTGTTTTTT
CASSELRTTGELFF
>TRBV20-1|14|NA|NA|TRBJ2-5
TGCAGTGCTAGTTTGGCGGGGCGCGAGGAGACCCAGTACTTC
CSASLAGREETQYF
>TRBV2|15|NA|NA|TRBJ1-6
TGTGCCAGCAGGGGAGGGACTGGGAATAATTCACCCCTCCACTTT
CASRGGTGNNSPLHF
>TRBV7-9|16|NA|TRBD1|TRBJ1-4
TGTGCCAGCAGCTTACTGAGTGGCAGGGGGCGAGAAAAACTGTTTTTT
CASSLLSGRGREKLFF
>TRBV5-6|14|NA|TRBD2|TRBJ2-1
TGTGCCAGCCGACTAGCGGGGGGAAACAATGAGCAGTTCTTC
CASRLAGGNNEQFF
>TRBV7-9|18|once|NA|TRBJ1-1
TGTGCCAGCAGCTTAAGTCGTTCGGGGGGTTCGAGGAACACTGAAGCTTTCTTT
CASSLSRSGGSRNTEAFF
>TRBV6-5|13|NA|NA|TRBJ1-1
TGTGCCAGCAGTTACGGTGGTGATACTGAAGCTTTCTTT
CASSYGGDTEAFF
>TRBV2|12|NA|NA|TRBJ2-7
TGTGCCAGCGGAGGGAATGCATACGAGCAGTACTTC
CASGGNAYEQYF
>TRBV5-6|16|NA|TRBD1|TRBJ2-2
TGTGCCAGCAGCGATACCGGGACAGGGGGGACCGGGGAGCTGTTTTTT
CASSDTGTGGTGELFF
>TRBV19|14|NA|NA|TRBJ1-5
TGTGCCAGTACCGGACCTGGTAGGACCCAGCCCCAGCATTTT
CASTGPGRTQPQHF
>TRBV9|15|NA|TRBD1|TRBJ2-3
TGTGCCAGCAGCGTGGGGACAGGGGGCACAGATACGCAGTATTTT
CASSVGTGGTDTQYF
>TRBV13|17|NA|TRBD1|TRBJ1-1
TGTGCCAGCAGCTCACGCCGGGACAGGGGGCAGGTCGCTGAAGCTTTCTTT
CASSSRRDRGQVAEAFF
>TRBV7-8|14|NA|NA|TRBJ1-1
TGTGCCAGCAGCTCGGGGACTACGAACACTGAAGCTTTCTTT
CASSSGTTNTEAFF
>TRBV7-2|17|once|TRBD2|TRBJ2-7
TGTGCCAGCAGCTTAGATCTCAGTGGCGGGGGTTCCTACGAGCAGTACTTC
CASSLDLSGGGSYEQYF
>TRBV27|12|NA|NA|TRBJ2-7
TGTGCCAGCGTCGGGACCTCCTACGAGCAGTACTTC
CASVGTSYEQYF
>TRBV9|17|NA|NA|TRBJ1-6
TGTGCCAGCAGCCCTAGCGGGGGGCTCTCCTATAATTCACCCCTCCACTTT
CASSPSGGLSYNSPLHF
>TRBV9|11|NA|NA|TRBJ2-5
TGTGCCAGCAGCGCGCAAGAGACCCAGTACTTC
CASSAQETQYF
>TRBV9|16|NA|NA|TRBJ2-3
TGTGCCAGCAGCGTAGAGATTGGGTTAGCAACAGATACGCAGTATTTT
CASSVEIGLATDTQYF
>TRBV7-7|15|once|TRBD2|TRBJ2-5
TGTGCCAGCAGCTTAGGGACTAGCGGGGGGGAGACCCAGTACTTC
CASSLGTSGGETQYF
>TRBV6-5|15|NA|NA|TRBJ1-5
TGTGCCAGCAGTTACTCGCGAGGTCTCAATCAGCCCCAGCATTTT
CASSYSRGLNQPQHF
>TRBV19|17|few|NA|TRBJ2-3
TGTGCCAGTAGTATAGATTTAGACAGTTCTAGCACAGATACGCAGTATTTT
CASSIDLDSSSTDTQYF
>TRBV19|13|NA|TRBD1|TRBJ1-2
TGTGCCAGTAGTCTGGGAGACAGGGTCGGCTACACCTTC
CASSLGDRVGYTF
>TRBV18|12|NA|TRBD2|TRBJ2-7
TGTGCCAGCTCACCCCCGGGGGGCGAGCAGTACTTC
CASSPPGGEQYF
>TRBV24-1|16|NA|NA|TRBJ1-3
TGTGCCACCAGTGATTTGCTCCCGGGCGATGGAAACACCATATATTTT
CATSDLLPGDGNTIYF
>TRBV18|16|NA|NA|TRBJ1-1
TGTGCCAGCTCACCATCGATAAAATTGGGGGAAGGTGAAGCTTTCTTT
CASSPSIKLGEGEAFF
>TRBV7-6|17|NA|TRBD1|TRBJ2-7
TGTGCCAGCAGCACCCCGCGAAGGACAGGGGCCTCCTACGAGCAGTACTTC
CASSTPRRTGASYEQYF
>TRBV7-9|14|NA|TRBD2|TRBJ2-5
TGTGCCAGCAGCTTAGCGCTAGCGGGGGAGACCCAGTACTTC
CASSLALAGETQYF
>TRBV4-1|20|NA|TRBD2|TRBJ2-3
TGCGCCAGCAGCCAAGGCCTTTTTTCGACTAGCGGGACTAGCACAGATACGCAGTATTTT
CASSQGLFSTSGTSTDTQYF
>TRBV2|14|NA|NA|TRBJ1-1
TGTGCCACCCTGGGGCCTTTGAGGGGCACTGAAGCTTTCTTT
CATLGPLRGTEAFF
>TRBV3-1/TRBV3-2|16|NA|NA|TRBJ1-1
TGTGCCAGCAGCCCCGGGGGGGGACTTCGGGGCACTGAAGCTTTCTTT
CASSPGGGLRGTEAFF
>TRBV10-2|17|NA|TRBD1|TRBJ1-2
TGCGCCAGCAGTGAGACAAGATTCTCGGGACAGGGCGGTGGCTACACCTTC
CASSETRFSGQGGGYTF
>TRBV14|15|NA|NA|TRBJ1-2
TGTGCCAGCAGCCTCGGGACGTACTCTAACTATGGTTACACCTTC
CASSLGTYSNYGYTF